The 11 T cell receptor beta chains below were found in one sample sequenced in a study of tumor-infiltrating lymphocytes in localized non-small cell lung cancer. Sequencing was performed with immunoSEQ multiplex PCR; in TCRdb, only in-frame clones are kept and a portion is missing. Of under 10,000 clones in the sample, approximately 75% were seen once. Sequences were obtained from lung tumor tissue. The source is a human donor with non-small cell lung cancer.

V usage is TRBV6-1 and J usage is TRBJ2-7; D tentatively reads TRBD1 or TRBD2 (5 bases each). V was trimmed by 6 bases and J by 2 bases, leaving 14 bases between them. Germline assignment: CDR1 MNHNS and CDR2 SASEGT. The CDR3 loop spans 14 amino acids. This CDR3 reads CASRFGTGTYEQYF. The CDR3 DNA sequence: TGTGCCAGCAGGTTCGGGACGGGAACCTACGAGCAGTACTTC.

The rearrangement uses TRBV29-1 and TRBJ1-5; TRBD1 matches 7 bases. CDR1 SQVTM and CDR2 ANQGSEA come from the germline V gene. CDR3 length: 14 amino acids. V dropped 5 bases and J dropped 5; count of bases not matched to a gene: 9. For the CDR3, the DNA is TGCAGCGTTACAACATCCGGGACAGATCAGCCCCAGCATTTT. It is translated as CSVTTSGTDQPQHF. Drawing the rest from reference TRBV29-1 and TRBJ1-5, the complete variable domain is SAVISQKPSRDICQRGTSLTIQCQVDSQVTMMFWYRQQPGQSLTLIATANQGSEATYESGFVIDKFPISRPNLTFSTLTVSNMSPEDSSIYLCSVTTSGTDQPQHFGDGTRLSIL.

In this sample, this clone turned up a few times. The chain combines TRBV27 with TRBJ2-3; D unclear. The CDR3 is made up of 15 amino acids. Trimming cost V 7 bases and J 0 bases, with 14 bases left between them. The germline gives CDR1 MNHEY, CDR2 SMNVEV (reference sequence). The CDR3 is CASTIYAGSTDTQYF. The CDR3 bases are TGTGCCAGCACCATCTACGCCGGGAGCACAGATACGCAGTATTTT.

This chain joins TRBV7-9 and TRBJ2-1; D unresolved. The CDR3 is 14 amino acids. The germline CDR1 and CDR2 sequences are SEHNR and FQNEAQ (reference sequence). The V gene lost 1 base and the J gene lost 5 bases, with 9 bases spanning the gap. Here the CDR3 DNA reads TGTGCCAGCAGCTTAGAAGTAGGGAACAATGAGCAGTTCTTC. As protein: CASSLEVGNNEQFF.

The V gene is TRBV28, the J gene TRBJ2-1; TRBD2 matches at 11 bases. There are 16 residues in the CDR3. V trimming: 7 bases; J trimming: 3 bases; junction bases outside the gene matches: 8. CDR1 and CDR2 from the germline V gene are MDHEN and SYDVKM. DNA for the CDR3: TGTGCCAGCACCACTACTAGCGGGGGCGGCTACAATGAGCAGTTCTTC. Translating it yields CASTTTSGGGYNEQFF.

The gene calls are TRBV27 and TRBJ2-3; 9 nucleotides line up with TRBD1. Germline V gene data show CDR1 as MNHEY and CDR2 as SMNVEV (reference sequence). J was trimmed by 4 bases and V by 4 bases; bases with no gene match: 3. The CDR3 spans 14 residues. CDR3 nucleotides: TGTGCCAGCAGTTGGGACAGGGTGGCAGATACGCAGTATTTT. This sequence encodes CASSWDRVADTQYF.

The V and J genes are TRBV6-5 and TRBJ1-1; D is undetermined. The germline V gene encodes CDR1 MNHEY and CDR2 SVGAGI. V was clipped by 7 bases and J by 10 bases, with 22 bases between them. The CDR3 totals 14 residues. The CDR3 coding sequence is TGTGCCAGCACCCGAGGTGGGGAAAAGAACGGAGCTTTCTTT. Translated: CASTRGGEKNGAFF.

The chain couples TRBV19 to TRBJ2-1; possible D gene TRBD2, 6 bases. Germline loops: CDR1 LNHDA, CDR2 SQIVND (reference sequence). Trimming cost V 8 bases and J 8 bases, with 19 bases left between them. This CDR3 is built from 14 residues. CDR3 region: CASRIGSLIDEQFF. CDR3 DNA sequence: TGTGCCAGTCGGATCGGGAGTCTGATCGATGAGCAGTTCTTC. Filled out from reference TRBV19 and TRBJ2-1, the complete variable domain reads DGGITQSPKYLFRKEGQNVTLSCEQNLNHDAMYWYRQDPGQGLRLIYYSQIVNDFQKGDIAEGYSVSREKKESFPLTVTSAQKNPTAFYLCASRIGSLIDEQFFGPGTRLTVL.

This rearrangement joins TRBV9 to TRBJ2-3; the match to TRBD1 covers 9 bases. The CDR3 is 15 residues long. Germline V CDR1 and CDR2: SGDLS, YYNGEE. Trimming at V came to 3 bases and at J to 3 bases, leaving 5 bases not matched to a gene. CDR3 region: CASSAPGQGTDTQYF. The CDR3 DNA reads as TGTGCCAGCAGCGCACCGGGACAGGGTACAGATACGCAGTATTTT.

The chain uses TRBV18 and TRBJ1-1; D not resolved. The CDR3 extends over 14 amino acids. Germline CDR1 is KGHSH and CDR2 is LQKENI. V was clipped by 2 bases and J by 1 base, with 8 bases between them. The CDR3 bases are TGTGCCAGCTCACCAAGTAAGGAGAACACTGAAGCTTTCTTT. Its translation: CASSPSKENTEAFF.

V usage is TRBV7-2 and J usage is TRBJ1-3; D may be TRBD1 (6 bases). CDR1 is SGHTA and CDR2 is FQGNSA in the germline V gene. Trimming shortened V by 3 bases and J by 4 bases, and 10 bases separated the two germline ends. The CDR3 is 14 amino acids. The chain's CDR3 is CASSFGQLGNTIYF. Here the CDR3 DNA reads TGTGCCAGCAGCTTCGGACAGTTAGGAAACACCATATATTTT.